These 17 T cell receptor beta chains share one sample of origin, sequenced in a study of beta chain features in type 1 diabetes. Expressed TCRB transcripts were sequenced, since all the RNA that had been isolated was reverse transcribed. The table came from immunoSEQ multiplex PCR; TCRdb's copy has only in-frame clones and leaves some out. The sample contains roughly 450,000 clones, roughly 14% of which appear only once. Sequencing was carried out using naive CD4+ T cells from blood. These receptors were taken from a man younger than 40 in good health.

The V and J genes are TRBV5-1 and TRBJ2-1; 9 nucleotides agree with TRBD2. CDR1 and CDR2 (germline): SGHRS, YFSETQ. V lost 5 bases, J lost 0 bases, and 12 bases stayed unmatched. The CDR3 runs 18 residues. The CDR3 sequence is CASSLGLAPLRSYNEQFF. The CDR3 DNA is TGCGCCAGCAGTCTCGGACTAGCGCCGCTCCGCTCCTACAATGAGCAGTTCTTC.

This clone occurred a few times. The chain has TRBV2 and TRBJ2-3; D is unclear. V gave up 4 bases and J gave up 3 bases, with 5 bases separating them. Germline CDR1 is SNHLY and CDR2 is FYNNEI. CDR3 length equals 12 residues. This chain's CDR3 is CASSVGTDTQYF. Written as DNA, the CDR3 is TGTGCCAGCAGTGTGGGGACAGATACGCAGTATTTT.

V and J are TRBV29-1 and TRBJ2-2; D gene ambiguous. Per the germline V gene, CDR1 is SQVTM and CDR2 is ANQGSEA. This CDR3 spans 11 amino acids. V lost 6 bases and J lost 4, with 6 bases in between. DNA of the CDR3: TGCAGCGTCCTGCGCACCGGGGAGCTGTTTTTT. Translation: CSVLRTGELFF.

This clone was recorded at least ten times. The chain links TRBV9 to TRBJ2-3, with D perhaps being TRBD1 or TRBD2 (5 bases each). Trimming stripped 0 bases from V and 5 bases from J, with 10 bases between. There are 14 residues in the CDR3. The V gene's germline CDR1 is SGDLS and CDR2 YYNGEE. CDR3: CASSVAGRQDTQYF. In nucleotides, the CDR3 is TGTGCCAGCAGCGTAGCGGGACGTCAAGATACGCAGTATTTT. The variable domain in full, completed from reference TRBV9 and TRBJ2-3, reads DSGVTQTPKHLITATGQRVTLRCSPRSGDLSVYWYQQSLDQGLQFLIQYYNGEERAKGNILERFSAQQFPDLHSELNLSSLELGDSALYFCASSVAGRQDTQYFGPGTRLTVL.

The sample holds a few counts of this clone. The chain couples TRBV7-6 to TRBJ2-7; 8 bases agree with TRBD1. The CDR3 is made up of 15 amino acids. Germline assignment: CDR1 SGHVS and CDR2 FNYEAQ. J gave up 4 bases and V 5 bases, and 10 bases lay outside the gene matches. CDR3 bases: TGTGCCAGCAGCCTTCTCGGACAGGGATCTTACGAGCAGTACTTC. Its translation is CASSLLGQGSYEQYF.

This clone was observed a few times. V is TRBV13 and J is TRBJ2-5; the D is unclear. The CDR3 runs to 15 residues. V shed 3 bases and J shed 1 base, with 12 bases lying between them. CDR1 and CDR2 from the germline V gene are PRHDT and FYEKMQ (reference sequence). The CDR3 nucleotides are TGTGCCAGCAGCTTCAGAAGACATTCCCAAGAGACCCAGTACTTC. It encodes CASSFRRHSQETQYF.

This clone was seen more than once but under ten times. V usage is TRBV7-2 and J usage is TRBJ2-7; TRBD2 might be the D (6 bases). The length of the CDR3 is 14 residues. CDR1 SGHTA and CDR2 FQGNSA come from the germline V gene. V was clipped by 6 bases and J by 3 bases, with 15 bases between them. The chain's CDR3 is CASSISGNIYEQYV. The CDR3 region has the DNA TGTGCCAGCAGTATTAGCGGAAACATCTACGAGCAGTACGTC.

This clone has more than one count but fewer than ten. J is TRBJ2-6 and V is TRBV5-1, with TRBD2 matching 10 bases. V shed 2 bases and J 0 bases; nucleotides not matched to a gene: 5. Germline CDR1 is SGHRS and CDR2 is YFSETQ. The CDR3 consists of 18 residues. The CDR3 spells CASSFTSGTTSGANVLTF. In DNA form, the CDR3 reads TGCGCCAGCAGCTTTACTAGCGGGACGACCTCTGGGGCCAACGTCCTGACTTTC.

The V and J genes are TRBV7-2 and TRBJ2-1; possibly TRBD1 for D (5 bases). V lost 11 bases, J lost 8 bases, and 16 bases lay in between. Looked up from germline, CDR1 is SGHTA and CDR2 is FQGNSA. There are 12 residues in the CDR3. In DNA, the CDR3 is TGTGCCGCGGCGCAGGGCCCCCATGAGCAGTTCTTC. Residues: CAAAQGPHEQFF.

The J gene is TRBJ1-4, the V gene TRBV30; D gene unclear. CDR3 length: 12 residues. The germline V gene encodes CDR1 GTSNPN and CDR2 SVGIG (reference sequence). Trimming left V 3 bases short and J 8 bases short, with 10 bases between. CDR3 amino acids: CAWSQREEKLFF. CDR3 nucleotides: TGTGCCTGGAGCCAACGGGAGGAAAAACTGTTTTTT.

There are a few counts of this clone. This sequence joins TRBV4-3 and TRBJ2-7, with D perhaps matching TRBD1 (6 bases). This CDR3 region has 18 residues. Deletions cut 2 bases from V and 3 bases from J, with 23 bases between. CDR1 and CDR2 from the germline V gene are LGHNA and YSLEER. The CDR3 here is CASSQQRGSGQSHYEQYF. The CDR3 nucleotides are TGCGCCAGCAGCCAACAAAGAGGCTCAGGACAGTCGCACTACGAGCAGTACTTC.

The V and J genes are TRBV5-6 and TRBJ2-7; D is unresolved. Trimming removed 0 bases at V and 6 bases at J, with 4 bases between. The CDR3 extends over 11 amino acids. CDR1 is SGHDT and CDR2 is YYEEEE in the germline V gene. The CDR3 DNA follows: TGTGCCAGCAGCTTGGTGGCCGAGCAGTACTTC. Its protein is CASSLVAEQYF.

This chain uses TRBV29-1 with TRBJ1-2; D call uncertain. Per germline, CDR1 SQVTM and CDR2 ANQGSEA. CDR3 length: 14 amino acids. V gave up 5 bases and J gave up 2 bases, with 15 bases separating them. The CDR3 loop is CSVSGLGRNYGYTF. Here the CDR3 DNA reads TGCAGCGTTAGCGGTTTGGGCCGCAACTATGGCTACACCTTC.

The chain is built from TRBV7-8 and TRBJ2-5; the D gene is possibly TRBD1 (6 bases). This CDR3 region has 15 residues. Germline loops: CDR1 SGHVS, CDR2 FQNEAQ. V was shortened by 4 bases and J by 4 bases, with 16 bases between the two germline ends. The CDR3 here is CASSSATGNGETQYF. The CDR3 DNA is TGTGCCAGCAGCTCGGCTACAGGGAATGGAGAGACCCAGTACTTC.

This clone has only a few counts. The CDR3: CASKETELDTQYF. CDR3 in DNA: TGTGCCAGCAAGGAGACGGAGTTAGATACGCAGTATTTT. The J gene is TRBJ2-3, the V gene TRBV6-5; D gene ambiguous. CDR1 is MNHEY and CDR2 is SVGAGI in the germline V gene. The CDR3 is made up of 13 amino acids. Trimming cost V 7 bases and J 5 bases, with 13 bases left between them.

This clone was recorded a few times. CDR3 DNA sequence: TGTGCCAGCAGCCGCCCTAGCGGGAGGGATTACAATGAGCAGTTCTTC. It encodes CASSRPSGRDYNEQFF. The rearrangement uses TRBV5-4 and TRBJ2-1; 12 positions agree with TRBD2. Per germline, CDR1 SGHNT and CDR2 YYREEE (reference sequence). V trimming: 4 bases; J trimming: 4 bases; junction bases outside the gene matches: 6. This CDR3 comprises 16 residues.

The chain joins TRBV6-5 to TRBJ2-7, with D hard to call. CDR3 length: 16 residues. Trimming cost V 0 bases and J 0 bases, with 12 bases left between them. In germline, CDR1 is MNHEY, CDR2 SVGAGI. The CDR3: CASSYSRDDTSYEQYF. CDR3 nucleotide sequence: TGTGCCAGCAGTTACTCTCGAGACGACACCTCCTACGAGCAGTACTTC.